What follows describes a single T cell receptor beta chain. Antigen: not known. This entry comes from a study of tumor-infiltrating lymphocytes in localized non-small cell lung cancer. Study as a whole: Each patient gave resected tumor and non-adjacent uninvolved lung tissue. Study-wide results and limits: Higher tumor T cell infiltration than in uninvolved lung was supported by TCRbeta sequencing. Not all patients were TCR sequenced, owing to tissue quantity. No link was found between tumor T-cell fraction and recurrence-free survival.

The protocol was immunoSEQ multiplex PCR, while the TCRdb copy is restricted to in-frame clones and leaves out a portion. The sample has 20,000 to 30,000 clones, roughly 70% seen once. Trimming stripped 2 bases from V and 3 bases from J, with 10 bases between. The CDR3 sequence is 15 residues long. Germline loops: CDR1 SEHNR, CDR2 FQNEAQ (reference sequence). This sequence was found in a human donor with non-small cell lung cancer. The sequenced sample was lung tumor tissue. This chain uses TRBV7-9 with TRBJ1-4; D unclear. DNA for the CDR3: TGTGCCAGCAGCTTATTCTCCGCGGCTAATGAAAAACTGTTTTTT. This gives the protein CASSLFSAANEKLFF. Drawing the rest from reference TRBV7-9 and TRBJ1-4, the complete variable domain is DTGVSQNPRHKITKRGQNVTFRCDPISEHNRLYWYRQTLGQGPEFLTYFQNEAQLEKSRLLSDRFSAERPKGSFSTLEIQRTEQGDSAMYLCASSLFSAANEKLFFGSGTQLSVL.